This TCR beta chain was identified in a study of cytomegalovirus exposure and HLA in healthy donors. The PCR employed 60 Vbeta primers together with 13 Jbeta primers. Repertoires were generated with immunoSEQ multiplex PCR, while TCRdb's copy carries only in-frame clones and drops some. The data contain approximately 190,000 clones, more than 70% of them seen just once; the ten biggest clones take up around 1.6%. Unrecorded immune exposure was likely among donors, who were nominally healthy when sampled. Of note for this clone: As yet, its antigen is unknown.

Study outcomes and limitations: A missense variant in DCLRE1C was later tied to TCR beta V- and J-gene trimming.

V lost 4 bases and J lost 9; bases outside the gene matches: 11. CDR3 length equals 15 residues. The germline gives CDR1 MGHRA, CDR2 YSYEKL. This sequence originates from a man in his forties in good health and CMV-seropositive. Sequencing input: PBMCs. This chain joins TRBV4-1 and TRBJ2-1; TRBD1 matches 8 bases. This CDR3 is CASSLSGQGVGEQFF. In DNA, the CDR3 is TGCGCCAGCAGCCTTAGTGGACAGGGAGTTGGTGAGCAGTTCTTC.